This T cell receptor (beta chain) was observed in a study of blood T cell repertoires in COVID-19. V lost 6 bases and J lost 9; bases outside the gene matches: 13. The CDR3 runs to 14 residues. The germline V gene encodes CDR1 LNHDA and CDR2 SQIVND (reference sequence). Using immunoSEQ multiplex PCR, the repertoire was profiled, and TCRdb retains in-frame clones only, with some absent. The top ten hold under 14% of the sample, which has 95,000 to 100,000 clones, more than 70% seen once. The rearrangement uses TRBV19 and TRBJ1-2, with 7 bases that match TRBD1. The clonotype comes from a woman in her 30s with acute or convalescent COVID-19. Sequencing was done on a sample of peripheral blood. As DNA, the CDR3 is TGTGCCAGTAGCAGGGACAGCCAACCTGGTAGCTACACCTTC. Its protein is CASSRDSQPGSYTF.